This TCR beta chain was profiled in a study of cytomegalovirus exposure and HLA in healthy donors. In the PCR, 60 Vbeta and 13 Jbeta primers were used. Assay: immunoSEQ multiplex PCR; the TCRdb copy retains only in-frame clones and omits some. The sample contains around 170,000 clones, over 75% of which appear only once. The sequence was collected from a middle-aged man in good health and CMV-seronegative. Sequenced material: PBMCs.

The CDR3 protein is CASSQFRQSSEETQYF. Written as DNA, the CDR3 is TGTGCCAGCAGCCAATTTAGACAGTCCAGTGAGGAGACCCAGTACTTC. The chain joins TRBV7-7 to TRBJ2-5; the D gene is possibly TRBD1 (5 bases). CDR3 length: 16 amino acids. Germline CDR1 reads SSHAT; CDR2 reads FNYEAQ (reference sequence). Trimming left V 5 bases short and J 5 bases short, with 21 bases between.